This T cell receptor beta chain was sequenced during a study of human T cells and chemical hapten exposure. Regarding the study as a whole: Unchanged with DPC sensitization were TCRs above 1 in 1000 frequency.

One entry per CDR3 protein, called by TCRdb with MiXCR from the RACE reads. This sample has a few hundred thousand distinct CDR3 sequences, with 4.8% found just once. Germline V CDR1 and CDR2: MNHEY, SVGAGI. V was cut by 2 bases and J by 0 bases, with 12 bases left in between. The CDR3 is 16 amino acids. Stated time point: patch test 1, 2 weeks after DPC sensitization. Sample treatment: therapeutic diphenylcyclopropenone sensitization with weekly scalp DPC. About this clonotype itself: Antigen: not known.

The rearrangement links TRBV6-5 to TRBJ2-3; no firm D call. The input for sequencing was whole blood, taken in connection with sensitization to the hapten diphenylcyclopropenone (DPC). The receptor comes from a woman in her fifties or sixties with alopecia areata. Some clones in this sample may be carry-over from other donors' samples. The CDR3 DNA is TGTGCCAGCAGTTACGGGGAAACGTATAGCACAGATACGCAGTATTTT. Translation: CASSYGETYSTDTQYF.